A selection of T cell receptor beta chains follows, all from one sample in a study of human T cells and chemical hapten exposure. In TCRdb, the RACE reads were re-called with MiXCR into one record per CDR3 protein. Of fewer than 40,000 distinct CDR3 sequences listed, approximately 5% are singletons. The sequencing sample was made of whole blood. The receptors originated from a human donor in good health. Some clones in this sample may be carry-over from other donors' samples. The CDR3 runs from the conserved cysteine through the conserved F or W.

CDR3 protein,V gene,J gene,CDR3 length
CSASGLAGLAGSPGTDTQYF,TRBV20-1,TRBJ2-3,20
CASSIALGGKADTQYF,TRBV28,TRBJ2-3,16
CAISEGINTGELFF,TRBV10-3,TRBJ2-2,14
CASSAGTDTQYF,TRBV2,TRBJ2-3,12
CASSLELTRGTQYF,TRBV7-8,TRBJ2-5,14
CASSLSRGMNTEAFF,TRBV5-1,TRBJ1-1,15
CSARLSGTSLITGELFF,TRBV20-1,TRBJ2-2,17
CASSLRDTNTGELFF,TRBV3-1,TRBJ2-2,15
CSARDPAGVHIQYF,TRBV20-1,TRBJ2-4,14
CTSSQGRQPQHF,TRBV1,TRBJ1-5,12
CASTGPRNEQFF,TRBV12-3/TRBV12-4,TRBJ2-1,12
CASSLSGFSSYEQYF,TRBV7-2,TRBJ2-7,15
CASSYLSSGNTIYF,TRBV7-9,TRBJ1-3,14
CASSQSRTSGFTDTQYF,TRBV5-1,TRBJ2-3,17
CASKADGDYGYTF,TRBV2,TRBJ1-2,13
CASSWLADTQYF,TRBV7-2,TRBJ2-3,12
CASSLDSGRAAEQFF,TRBV7-6,TRBJ2-1,15
CASRSRWYEQYF,TRBV28,TRBJ2-7,12
CASSPPSGQGLSEAFF,TRBV18,TRBJ1-1,16
CAWSSVVNTEAFF,TRBV30,TRBJ1-1,13
CATNEGGNTGELFF,TRBV24-1,TRBJ2-2,14
CASSNTGMGDTQYF,TRBV5-1,TRBJ2-3,14
CASSFNTQGGTEAFF,TRBV7-2,TRBJ1-1,15
CASSLEIWGNTEAFF,TRBV11-2,TRBJ1-1,15
CASSRAPGQGPYEQYF,TRBV5-1,TRBJ2-7,16
CASSFGQTNSPLHF,TRBV12-3/TRBV12-4,TRBJ1-6,14
CASSWTGNTDTQYF,TRBV6-2/TRBV6-3,TRBJ2-3,14
CASSTSISRPGENTEAFF,TRBV19,TRBJ1-1,18
CSARDEGYNSPLHF,TRBV20-1,TRBJ1-6,14
CASGTWGGQQYF,TRBV27,TRBJ2-7,12
CASSFAGGEETQYF,TRBV12-3/TRBV12-4,TRBJ2-5,14
CASSLNGETQYF,TRBV6-2/TRBV6-3,TRBJ2-5,12
CASSTGDLHPYEQYF,TRBV12-3/TRBV12-4,TRBJ2-7,15